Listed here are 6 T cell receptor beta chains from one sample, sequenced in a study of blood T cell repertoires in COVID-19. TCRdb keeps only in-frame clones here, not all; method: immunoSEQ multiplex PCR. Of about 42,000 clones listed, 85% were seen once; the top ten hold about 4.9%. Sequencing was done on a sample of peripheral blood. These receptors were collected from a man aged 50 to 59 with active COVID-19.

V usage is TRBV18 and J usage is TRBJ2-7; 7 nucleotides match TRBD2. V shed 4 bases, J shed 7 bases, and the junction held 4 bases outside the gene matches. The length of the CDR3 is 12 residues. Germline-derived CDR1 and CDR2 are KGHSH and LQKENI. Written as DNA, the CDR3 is TGTGCCAGCTCACTCCCCGGGGGGGAGCAGTACTTC. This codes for CASSLPGGEQYF.

The CDR3 DNA reads as TGTGCCAGCAGTGACCAGAGGAGGAGCTCCTACGAGCAGTACTTC. Residues: CASSDQRRSSYEQYF. This chain connects TRBV6-2 or TRBV6-3 to TRBJ2-7; TRBD2 is a possible D gene (5 bases). Per germline, CDR1 MNHEY and CDR2 SVGEGT. There are 15 residues in the CDR3. With 5 bases removed from V and 0 bases from J, the gap between germline ends came to 14 bases.

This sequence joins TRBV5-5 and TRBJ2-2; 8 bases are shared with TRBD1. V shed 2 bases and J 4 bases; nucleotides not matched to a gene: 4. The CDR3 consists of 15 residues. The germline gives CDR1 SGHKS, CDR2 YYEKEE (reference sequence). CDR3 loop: CASSLDRGSTGELFF. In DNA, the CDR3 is TGTGCCAGCAGCTTAGACAGGGGATCCACCGGGGAGCTGTTTTTT.

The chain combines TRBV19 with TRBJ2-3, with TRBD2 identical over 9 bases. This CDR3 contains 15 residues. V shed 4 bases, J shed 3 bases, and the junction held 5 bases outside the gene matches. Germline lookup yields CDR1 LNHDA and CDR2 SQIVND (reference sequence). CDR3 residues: CASSKRREGTDTQYF. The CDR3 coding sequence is TGTGCCAGTAGTAAGAGGCGGGAGGGAACAGATACGCAGTATTTT.

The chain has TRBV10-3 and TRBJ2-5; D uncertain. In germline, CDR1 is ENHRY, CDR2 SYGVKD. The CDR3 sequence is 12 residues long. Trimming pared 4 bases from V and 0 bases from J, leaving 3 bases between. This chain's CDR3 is CAISANQETQYF. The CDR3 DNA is TGTGCCATCAGTGCAAACCAAGAGACCCAGTACTTC.

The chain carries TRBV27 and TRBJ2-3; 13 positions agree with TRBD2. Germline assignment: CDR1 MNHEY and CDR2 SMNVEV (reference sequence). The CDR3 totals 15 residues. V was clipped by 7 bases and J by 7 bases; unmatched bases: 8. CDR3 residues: CASTQLAGGPYTQYF. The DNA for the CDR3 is TGTGCCAGCACCCAACTAGCGGGGGGGCCCTATACGCAGTATTTT.